A selection of T cell receptor beta chains follows, all from one sample in a study of cytomegalovirus exposure and HLA in healthy donors. Clones were read by immunoSEQ multiplex PCR, and TCRdb kept only the in-frame ones, dropping some. The table lists 72,000 or so clones, roughly 75% of them singletons. Sequenced material: PBMCs. Every receptor here comes from a woman between 25 and 40 years old in good health and CMV-seropositive. The CDR3 runs from the conserved cysteine through the conserved F or W. The D gene is left open where the match is weak. Clone size is not always given. Where it is, it says once, few, many or a class for expanded clones.

J gene: TRBJ2-2; D gene: NA; V gene: TRBV6-5; clone size: NA; CDR3 DNA: TGTGCCAGCAGCCCATTCGGGACAACCGGGGAGCTGTTTTTT; CDR3 protein: CASSPFGTTGELFF
J gene: TRBJ2-3; D gene: NA; V gene: TRBV7-2; clone size: NA; CDR3 DNA: TGTGCCAGCAGCCGAATTAGGACTGATTACAGCACAGATACGCAGTATTTT; CDR3 protein: CASSRIRTDYSTDTQYF
J gene: TRBJ2-5; D gene: NA; V gene: TRBV29-1; clone size: NA; CDR3 DNA: TGCAGCGTCCTCTATCAAGAGACCCAGTACTTC; CDR3 protein: CSVLYQETQYF
J gene: TRBJ2-7; D gene: NA; V gene: TRBV6-5; clone size: NA; CDR3 DNA: TGTGCCAGCAGTTACTCTGGGGCGGACTACGAGCAGTACTTC; CDR3 protein: CASSYSGADYEQYF
J gene: TRBJ2-2; D gene: NA; V gene: TRBV9; clone size: NA; CDR3 DNA: TGTGCCAGCAGCGTAGAGGGGGAGCGGCCGAACACCGGGGAGCTGTTTTTT; CDR3 protein: CASSVEGERPNTGELFF
J gene: TRBJ2-6; D gene: NA; V gene: TRBV4-2; clone size: NA; CDR3 DNA: TGTGCCAGCAGCCAAGAGGCATATGGGGCCAACGTCCTGACTTTC; CDR3 protein: CASSQEAYGANVLTF
J gene: TRBJ1-1; D gene: NA; V gene: TRBV29-1; clone size: NA; CDR3 DNA: TGCAGCGTTGATGGGCTCCACACAGTCATGAACACTGAAGCTTTCTTT; CDR3 protein: CSVDGLHTVMNTEAFF
J gene: TRBJ2-7; D gene: NA; V gene: TRBV5-5; clone size: NA; CDR3 DNA: TGTGCCAGCAGCTTGCCTACTAGGGAAAGCGAGCAGTACTTC; CDR3 protein: CASSLPTRESEQYF
J gene: TRBJ2-2; D gene: TRBD2; V gene: TRBV19; clone size: NA; CDR3 DNA: TGTGCCATTAGCGGGAGAAGTCGGGACGGGGAGCTGTTTTTT; CDR3 protein: CAISGRSRDGELFF
J gene: TRBJ1-2; D gene: TRBD1; V gene: TRBV28; clone size: few; CDR3 DNA: TGTGCCAGCAGTTTAGATCCGGGACAGGGGCCGTCAGGCTACACCTTC; CDR3 protein: CASSLDPGQGPSGYTF
J gene: TRBJ2-7; D gene: TRBD2; V gene: TRBV28; clone size: NA; CDR3 DNA: TGTGCCAGCAGTCTCGGACTAGCAAGCCTCGAGCAGTACTTC; CDR3 protein: CASSLGLASLEQYF
J gene: TRBJ2-7; D gene: NA; V gene: TRBV15; clone size: NA; CDR3 DNA: TGTGCCACCAGCAGCGACAGGCGGTCCTACGAGCAGTACTTC; CDR3 protein: CATSSDRRSYEQYF
J gene: TRBJ2-3; D gene: TRBD2; V gene: TRBV29-1; clone size: NA; CDR3 DNA: TGCAGCGTTGAAAAGGCTAGCGGCTACACAGATACGCAGTATTTT; CDR3 protein: CSVEKASGYTDTQYF
J gene: TRBJ1-4; D gene: NA; V gene: TRBV28; clone size: NA; CDR3 DNA: TGTGCCAGCAGTACCCCACAGGGTCTGGAAGAAAAACTGTTTTTT; CDR3 protein: CASSTPQGLEEKLFF
J gene: TRBJ1-1; D gene: TRBD1; V gene: TRBV7-6; clone size: few; CDR3 DNA: TGTGCCAGCAGCTTTGGACAGGGAAACACTGAAGCTTTCTTT; CDR3 protein: CASSFGQGNTEAFF
J gene: TRBJ1-2; D gene: NA; V gene: TRBV15; clone size: NA; CDR3 DNA: TGTGCCACCAGCAGCTCCTATCGCGGGGGCTACACCTTC; CDR3 protein: CATSSSYRGGYTF
J gene: TRBJ1-3; D gene: NA; V gene: TRBV5-5; clone size: NA; CDR3 DNA: TGTGCCAGCAGCGTTACCGGGACTGGAAACACCATATATTTT; CDR3 protein: CASSVTGTGNTIYF
J gene: TRBJ1-1; D gene: NA; V gene: TRBV19; clone size: NA; CDR3 DNA: TGTGCCAGTAGTCCCCGGGTGGACACTGAAGCTTTCTTT; CDR3 protein: CASSPRVDTEAFF
J gene: TRBJ1-4; D gene: NA; V gene: TRBV7-8; clone size: NA; CDR3 DNA: TGTGCCAGCTCCGGGACACCAACTAATGAAAAACTGTTTTTT; CDR3 protein: CASSGTPTNEKLFF
J gene: TRBJ1-5; D gene: NA; V gene: TRBV19; clone size: NA; CDR3 DNA: TGTGCCAGTAGTGTCCCACAGGGTTTCAATCAGCCCCAGCATTTT; CDR3 protein: CASSVPQGFNQPQHF
J gene: TRBJ1-1; D gene: TRBD1; V gene: TRBV7-9; clone size: NA; CDR3 DNA: TGTGCCAGCAGCCCTACCGGGACAGGGGGCTCCACTGAAGCTTTCTTT; CDR3 protein: CASSPTGTGGSTEAFF
J gene: TRBJ2-7; D gene: TRBD1; V gene: TRBV7-2; clone size: once; CDR3 DNA: TGTGCCAGCAGCTTAGCTCGGACAGGGTCGGGCGAGCAGTACTTC; CDR3 protein: CASSLARTGSGEQYF
J gene: TRBJ1-1; D gene: NA; V gene: TRBV28; clone size: once; CDR3 DNA: TGTGCCAGCAGTGGTAAGCTCGGGAACACTGAAGCTTTCTTT; CDR3 protein: CASSGKLGNTEAFF
J gene: TRBJ2-6; D gene: NA; V gene: TRBV4-3; clone size: few; CDR3 DNA: TGCGCCAGCAGCACTGACAGGCTGGGGGCCAACGTCCTGACTTTC; CDR3 protein: CASSTDRLGANVLTF
J gene: TRBJ2-2; D gene: TRBD1; V gene: TRBV28; clone size: NA; CDR3 DNA: TGTGCCAGCAGTTGGCCCTTAATCCCTCCTCGGACAGGGACGAACACCGGGGAGCTGTTTTTT; CDR3 protein: CASSWPLIPPRTGTNTGELFF
J gene: TRBJ1-2; D gene: TRBD1; V gene: TRBV27; clone size: NA; CDR3 DNA: TGTGCCAGCAGTTTAGCCGGGACAGGGACCTATGGCTACACCTTC; CDR3 protein: CASSLAGTGTYGYTF
J gene: TRBJ1-4; D gene: TRBD1; V gene: TRBV4-1; clone size: few; CDR3 DNA: TGCGCCAGCAGCCAAGGGACAGGGGAGGAAAAACTGTTTTTT; CDR3 protein: CASSQGTGEEKLFF
J gene: TRBJ2-1; D gene: NA; V gene: TRBV27; clone size: NA; CDR3 DNA: TGTGCCAGCAGTTTTTTAGGGGTCAATGAGCAGTTCTTC; CDR3 protein: CASSFLGVNEQFF
J gene: TRBJ1-5; D gene: NA; V gene: TRBV10-2; clone size: few; CDR3 DNA: TGCGCCAGCAGGAGGGGGGGGGATAAGGATCAGCCCCAGCATTTT; CDR3 protein: CASRRGGDKDQPQHF
J gene: TRBJ1-5; D gene: NA; V gene: TRBV11-2; clone size: NA; CDR3 DNA: TGTGCCAGCAGCTTAGGGCAAAACCATCAGCCCCAGCATTTT; CDR3 protein: CASSLGQNHQPQHF
J gene: TRBJ2-2; D gene: TRBD2; V gene: TRBV5-1; clone size: NA; CDR3 DNA: TGCGCCAGCAGCCCCCAGCCGGGGGGAAGCGGGGAGCTGTTTTTT; CDR3 protein: CASSPQPGGSGELFF
J gene: TRBJ2-1; D gene: TRBD2; V gene: TRBV7-2; clone size: once; CDR3 DNA: TGTGCCAGCAGCTTAACGACTAGCGGGAGGGGATCCTACAATGAGCAGTTCTTC; CDR3 protein: CASSLTTSGRGSYNEQFF
J gene: TRBJ2-7; D gene: TRBD2; V gene: TRBV7-9; clone size: few; CDR3 DNA: TGTGCCAGCAGCTTAGCGACGGGACTAGCTGGGCGCGAGCAGTACTTC; CDR3 protein: CASSLATGLAGREQYF
J gene: TRBJ1-1; D gene: TRBD1; V gene: TRBV5-1; clone size: NA; CDR3 DNA: TGCGCCAGCAGTCTGACAGGGCTCACTGAAGCTTTCTTT; CDR3 protein: CASSLTGLTEAFF
J gene: TRBJ2-1; D gene: TRBD2; V gene: TRBV7-2; clone size: few; CDR3 DNA: TGTGCCAGCAGCTGGCGGGCGGGGGGCAATGAGCAGTTCTTC; CDR3 protein: CASSWRAGGNEQFF
J gene: TRBJ2-7; D gene: NA; V gene: TRBV7-2; clone size: NA; CDR3 DNA: TGTGCCAGCAGCTTAGAACTAGGGATCTACGAGCAGTACTTC; CDR3 protein: CASSLELGIYEQYF
J gene: TRBJ2-5; D gene: NA; V gene: TRBV7-2; clone size: NA; CDR3 DNA: TGTGCCAGCAGCTTAGGGGGCAGGCAAGAGACCCAGTACTTC; CDR3 protein: CASSLGGRQETQYF
J gene: TRBJ2-7; D gene: NA; V gene: TRBV2; clone size: NA; CDR3 DNA: TGTGCCAGCAGTGTAAAATACGAGCAGTACTTC; CDR3 protein: CASSVKYEQYF
J gene: TRBJ1-1; D gene: NA; V gene: TRBV10-1; clone size: NA; CDR3 DNA: TGCGCCAGCAGTGACCAAGGGGCGAGCACTGAAGCTTTCTTT; CDR3 protein: CASSDQGASTEAFF
J gene: TRBJ2-5; D gene: NA; V gene: TRBV19; clone size: NA; CDR3 DNA: TGTGCCAGTAGTATGTTGGGGGGAAACGCAGAGACCCAGTACTTC; CDR3 protein: CASSMLGGNAETQYF
J gene: TRBJ2-1; D gene: NA; V gene: TRBV2; clone size: NA; CDR3 DNA: TGTGCCAGCAGGCGGTTCAGGGATGAGCAGTTCTTC; CDR3 protein: CASRRFRDEQFF
J gene: TRBJ2-7; D gene: TRBD2; V gene: TRBV5-1; clone size: few; CDR3 DNA: TGCGCCAGCAGCAAGGGACTAGCGGGAACTACCTACGAGCAGTACTTC; CDR3 protein: CASSKGLAGTTYEQYF
J gene: TRBJ2-7; D gene: TRBD1; V gene: TRBV11-3; clone size: NA; CDR3 DNA: TGTGCCAGCAGCTTAGGACAGGGGTCCGACGAGCAGTACTTC; CDR3 protein: CASSLGQGSDEQYF
J gene: TRBJ2-7; D gene: TRBD2; V gene: TRBV6-6; clone size: NA; CDR3 DNA: TGTGCCAGCAGCCAACTAGCGGGGTCCTACGAGCAGTACTTC; CDR3 protein: CASSQLAGSYEQYF
J gene: TRBJ1-2; D gene: NA; V gene: TRBV25-1; clone size: NA; CDR3 DNA: TGTGCCAGCAGTGAATTAGACAGACCGGCTGGGGGCTACACCTTC; CDR3 protein: CASSELDRPAGGYTF
J gene: TRBJ1-2; D gene: NA; V gene: TRBV6-5; clone size: NA; CDR3 DNA: TGTGCCAGCGGCACTAACTATGGCTACACCTTC; CDR3 protein: CASGTNYGYTF
J gene: TRBJ2-7; D gene: NA; V gene: TRBV6-1; clone size: NA; CDR3 DNA: TGTGCCAGCAGTGAACTTGACAGGTACCCCTACGAGCAGTACTTC; CDR3 protein: CASSELDRYPYEQYF